This T cell receptor (beta chain) was recorded in a study of CD4 T cells in relation to SARS-CoV-2 and coronaviruses. Study information: ViraFEST: approximately 10-day antigen culture of PBMCs, then TCR beta CDR3 sequencing.

The germline CDR1 and CDR2 sequences are SNHLY and FYNNEI. Trimming pared 7 bases from V and 0 bases from J, leaving 9 bases between. This CDR3 has 14 amino acids. Comments on this clone: The antigen remains undetermined.

The protocol was immunoSEQ multiplex PCR, while the TCRdb copy is restricted to in-frame clones and leaves out a portion. The sample yields some 25,000 clones, roughly 76% seen once. Before the COVID-19 pandemic, during about 2010-2018, CD4+ T cells were taken from unexposed donors. Isolation of CD4+ T cells took place after approximately 10 days in culture. This chain uses TRBV2 with TRBJ2-2, with D unclear. Sequenced input: CD4+ T cells from PBMCs, cultured in vitro. The origin of this receptor is a human donor in good health. CDR3 region: CASIDRANTGELFF. The CDR3 DNA follows: TGTGCCAGCATAGATCGCGCGAACACCGGGGAGCTGTTTTTT.